The 30 T cell receptor beta chains below come from one sample, sequenced in a study of CD8+CD57+ T cells in acquired aplastic anemia (dated by TCRdb to 2016 to 2019). Sequencing was performed on an Illumina HiSeq 2000. Genomic DNA served as template for TCR beta VDJ combination and CDR3 sequence profiling. TCRdb redid the processing of the public reads, applying fastp at Q25 and MiXCR, and retained in-frame beta chains. One record per CDR3 amino acid sequence lists the most common genes and DNA. Here the sample has fewer than 80,000 distinct CDR3 sequences; under 80% occur a single time. Approximately 78% of the sample comes from the top ten. Flow cytometry had shown CD8+CD57+ cell expansion in the patients selected for sequencing. Sequences were obtained from sorted CD4+, CD8+, or CD8+CD57+ T cells (not recorded which) from PBMCs. These receptors originate from a human donor with aplastic anemia.

V gene TRBV7-8 combines with J gene TRBJ1-3; D remains unclear. The V gene lost 0 bases and the J gene lost 4 bases, with 4 bases spanning the gap. Germline V gene lookup returns CDR1 SGHVS and CDR2 FQNEAQ. This CDR3 is built from 13 residues. The CDR3 protein is CASSLAGGNTIYF. CDR3 DNA sequence: TGTGCCAGCAGCTTAGCGGGAGGAAACACCATATATTTT.

J is TRBJ2-2 and V is TRBV5-4; weak D call: TRBD1 (6 bases). This CDR3 contains 15 residues. V dropped 2 bases and J dropped 3 bases, with 11 bases sitting between them. Germline assignment: CDR1 SGHNT and CDR2 YYREEE (reference sequence). The CDR3 protein is CASSLQGWDTGELFF. CDR3 nucleotide sequence: TGTGCCAGCAGCTTACAGGGTTGGGACACCGGGGAGCTGTTTTTT. Full variable domain (missing parts from reference TRBV5-4 and TRBJ2-2): ETGVTQSPTHLIKTRGQQVTLRCSSQSGHNTVSWYQQALGQGPQFIFQYYREEENGRGNFPPRFSGLQFPNYSSELNVNALELDDSALYLCASSLQGWDTGELFFGEGSRLTVL.

The genes are TRBV7-8 and TRBJ2-3; 7 bases are shared with TRBD2. CDR3 length: 14 amino acids. V trimming: 5 bases; J trimming: 4 bases; junction bases outside the gene matches: 6. The germline V gene has CDR1 SGHVS and CDR2 FQNEAQ. Written as DNA, the CDR3 is TGTGCCAGCAGCACACGACTAGCATCAGATACGCAGTATTTT. Its protein is CASSTRLASDTQYF.

The rearrangement joins TRBV5-1 to TRBJ2-5; 8 nucleotides align to TRBD1. With V trimmed by 0 bases and J by 5 bases, 6 bases remained unmatched. The germline gives CDR1 SGHRS, CDR2 YFSETQ. CDR3 length: 15 residues. CDR3 coding DNA: TGCGCCAGCAGCTTGGGCGGCAGGGGGCCGGAGACCCAGTACTTC. It translates to CASSLGGRGPETQYF.

The chain recombines TRBV25-1 with TRBJ1-2; no clear D gene. The V end lost 6 bases, the J end lost 8 bases, and 10 bases lay between the germline ends. This CDR3 is 11 amino acids long. Germline CDR1 MGHDK, CDR2 SYGVNS. The CDR3 sequence: CASSSPPGYTF. CDR3 DNA: TGTGCCAGCAGCTCCCCCCCCGGCTACACCTTC.

This chain connects TRBV7-9 to TRBJ1-4; no definite D call. The length of the CDR3 is 13 residues. V dropped 4 bases and J dropped 14 bases, with 17 bases sitting between them. Germline lookup yields CDR1 SEHNR and CDR2 FQNEAQ (reference sequence). In nucleotides, the CDR3 is TGTGCCAGCAGCTCCGGCGCCTCCAGAGATCTGTTTTTT. This sequence encodes CASSSGASRDLFF.

This chain uses TRBV7-9 with TRBJ2-7; TRBD2 is a possible D gene (5 bases). The V and J ends lost 4 bases and 5 bases respectively, with 12 bases between them. This CDR3 is built from 13 residues. CDR1 SEHNR and CDR2 FQNEAQ come from the germline V gene (reference sequence). The CDR3 is CASSYQERDEQYF. The CDR3 DNA follows: TGTGCCAGCAGCTACCAGGAGAGGGACGAGCAGTACTTC.

V is TRBV2 and J is TRBJ1-6; 7 bases are a match to TRBD1. V lost 4 bases to trimming and J lost 10 bases; unmatched junction nucleotides: 16. This CDR3 contains 17 residues. The germline gives CDR1 SNHLY, CDR2 FYNNEI. Here the CDR3 reads CASSVTPQGIRGSPLHF. The CDR3 nucleotides are TGTGCCAGCAGTGTAACCCCACAGGGGATTAGGGGCTCACCCCTCCACTTT.

The chain links TRBV2 to TRBJ2-7, with D hard to call. V lost 1 base and J lost 5, with 12 bases in between. CDR1 is SNHLY, CDR2 FYNNEI, per germline. The CDR3 is 14 amino acids. The chain's CDR3 is CASSEGLSTNEQYF. CDR3 DNA sequence: TGTGCCAGCAGTGAAGGACTGAGTACCAACGAGCAGTACTTC.

The V and J genes are TRBV24-1 and TRBJ1-5, with TRBD1 matching 8 bases. J gave up 5 bases and V 11 bases, and 19 bases lay outside the gene matches. The CDR3 is 17 amino acids. Germline-derived CDR1 and CDR2 are KGHDR and SFDVKD. This CDR3 reads CANTDPFPGGRDQPQHF. CDR3 coding DNA: TGTGCCAACACGGATCCTTTTCCAGGGGGCCGGGATCAGCCCCAGCATTTT.

V and J are TRBV10-3 and TRBJ1-2; 7 nucleotides align to TRBD1. The CDR3 is 14 amino acids. The J segment lost 8 bases and the V segment lost 1 base, leaving 7 bases of the junction unmatched. Germline CDR1 is ENHRY and CDR2 is SYGVKD. The CDR3: CAISEFKGAGGYTF. The CDR3 DNA follows: TGTGCCATCAGTGAGTTTAAGGGGGCCGGCGGCTACACCTTC.

The gene calls are TRBV6-1 and TRBJ1-6; the D is unclear. Germline V gene data show CDR1 as MNHNS and CDR2 as SASEGT. Trimming shortened V by 0 bases and J by 9 bases, and 9 bases separated the two germline ends. The CDR3 runs to 14 residues. This CDR3 is CASSEAVGTSPLHF. The CDR3 DNA is TGTGCCAGCAGTGAAGCGGTCGGAACTTCACCCCTCCACTTT.

The rearrangement joins TRBV2 to TRBJ2-7; 7 bases are shared with TRBD1. The germline gives CDR1 SNHLY, CDR2 FYNNEI. The trim removed 6 bases at V and 3 bases at J, leaving 2 bases unmatched. The CDR3 has 12 amino acids. In nucleotides, the CDR3 is TGTGCCAGCAGCGGGGACAGCTACGAGCAGTACTTC. Its protein is CASSGDSYEQYF.

The chain carries TRBV10-1 and TRBJ1-2; weak D call: TRBD1 (6 bases). V was shortened by 1 base and J by 10 bases, with 13 bases between the two germline ends. The germline gives CDR1 WNHNN, CDR2 SYGVQD (reference sequence). This CDR3 has 13 residues. The CDR3 protein is CASSELGQKDYTF. CDR3 coding DNA: TGCGCCAGCAGTGAGTTGGGACAAAAGGACTACACCTTC.

This clonotype came up many times. The genes are TRBV4-1 and TRBJ2-7, with D perhaps matching TRBD2 (6 bases). V lost 8 bases and J 5 bases, leaving 16 bases between the germline ends. CDR3 length equals 13 residues. Germline CDR1 reads MGHRA; CDR2 reads YSYEKL. This CDR3 reads CASAHPGVNEQYF. The CDR3 DNA sequence: TGCGCCAGCGCCCACCCGGGGGTTAACGAGCAGTACTTC.

Notes on this clonotype: The germline gene is not matched at one end of the junction; a read error may be the cause. The J gene is TRBJ1-1, the V gene TRBV5-1, with D possibly matching TRBD1 (5 bases). The length of the CDR3 is 15 residues. Per germline, CDR1 SGHRS and CDR2 YFSETQ. The CDR3 DNA reads as TGCGCCAGCAGCTTGGAAGCAGGGTTGAGAACTGAAGCTTTCTTC. Its translation is CASSLEAGLRTEAFF. Together with reference TRBV5-1 and TRBJ1-1, the CDR3 gives the full variable domain: KAGVTQTPRYLIKTRGQQVTLSCSPISGHRSVSWYQQTPGQGLQFLFEYFSETQRNKGNFPGRFSGRQFSNSRSEMNVSTLELGDSALYLCASSLEAGLRTEAFFGQGTRLTVV.

The chain employs TRBV24-1 and TRBJ2-1; 8 nucleotides agree with TRBD2. The germline V gene encodes CDR1 KGHDR and CDR2 SFDVKD. With V trimmed by 0 bases and J by 4 bases, 4 bases remained unmatched. This CDR3 is 16 amino acids long. The CDR3 bases are TGTGCCACCAGTGATTTGTACGGGACTAGTTACAATGAGCAGTTCTTC. Translation: CATSDLYGTSYNEQFF.

This clonotype has only a few counts. CDR3: CASITQGFGEQFF. DNA for the CDR3: TGTGCCAGCATAACCCAGGGGTTCGGTGAGCAGTTCTTC. The V gene is TRBV2, the J gene TRBJ2-1; tentative D call: TRBD1 (6 bases). The V end lost 7 bases, the J end lost 9 bases, and 16 bases lay between the germline ends. In germline, CDR1 is SNHLY, CDR2 FYNNEI. CDR3 size: 13 residues. The whole variable domain, filled in from reference TRBV2 and TRBJ2-1, reads EPEVTQTPSHQVTQMGQEVILRCVPISNHLYFYWYRQILGQKVEFLVSFYNNEISEKSEIFDDQFSVERPDGSNFTLKIRSTKLEDSAMYFCASITQGFGEQFFGPGTRLTVL.

The CDR3: CASSPAGGGGNYNEQFF. DNA of the CDR3: TGTGCCAGCAGCCCAGCGGGGGGAGGAGGTAACTACAATGAGCAGTTCTTC. The rearrangement joins TRBV11-1 to TRBJ2-1, with 9 bases identical to TRBD2. V dropped 5 bases and J dropped 3; count of bases not matched to a gene: 11. Germline V gene sequence: CDR1 SGHAT, CDR2 FQDESV (reference sequence). This CDR3 contains 17 residues.

The J gene is TRBJ1-1, the V gene TRBV20-1; D perhaps matches TRBD1 (5 bases). CDR1 DFQATT and CDR2 SNEGSKA come from the germline V gene (reference sequence). Trimming pared 4 bases from V and 3 bases from J, leaving 6 bases between. The CDR3 totals 11 residues. CDR3 residues: CSATQDTEAFF. In DNA form, the CDR3 reads TGCAGTGCTACACAGGACACTGAAGCTTTCTTT.

This chain connects TRBV11-1 to TRBJ2-3, with D possibly TRBD2 on 6 matching bases. V gave up 5 bases and J gave up 5 bases, with 20 bases separating them. Germline V gene lookup returns CDR1 SGHAT and CDR2 FQDESV (reference sequence). The CDR3 runs 16 residues. In DNA, the CDR3 is TGTGCCAGCAGCCCTCCGACTAGGTTACTGGAAGATACGCAGTATTTT. Translating it yields CASSPPTRLLEDTQYF.

This clonotype was counted only a few times. The rearrangement uses TRBV20-1 and TRBJ1-2; 7 bases map to TRBD1. The CDR3 contains 13 residues. V was pared by 6 bases and J by 1 base, with 5 bases of the junction left unmatched. Looked up from germline, CDR1 is DFQATT and CDR2 is SNEGSKA (reference sequence). The CDR3 DNA follows: TGCAGTGCCCTGGGACAGCTTAACTATGGCTACACCTTC. The encoded protein is CSALGQLNYGYTF.

V gene TRBV5-1 combines with J gene TRBJ2-1; possible D gene TRBD1, 5 bases. V lost 2 bases, J lost 4 bases, and 10 bases lay in between. The CDR3 has 14 amino acids. Germline CDR1 is SGHRS and CDR2 is YFSETQ. The chain's CDR3 is CASSLGHQYNEQFF. Here the CDR3 DNA reads TGCGCCAGCAGCTTAGGACACCAATACAATGAGCAGTTCTTC.

The chain has TRBV15 and TRBJ1-6, with D perhaps matching TRBD1 (5 bases). With 0 bases removed from V and 9 bases from J, the gap between germline ends came to 15 bases. CDR3 size: 16 residues. CDR1 and CDR2 (germline): LNHNV, YYDKDF (reference sequence). The CDR3 sequence: CATSRDRQGGSSPLHF. The CDR3 coding sequence is TGTGCCACCAGCAGAGATCGTCAGGGTGGGAGTTCACCCCTCCACTTT.

This chain joins TRBV4-2 and TRBJ1-6, with a possible D match to TRBD1 (5 bases). Between the trimmed V and J ends, which lost 0 bases and 9 bases, there was a span of 15 bases. The CDR3 is made up of 16 amino acids. The germline V gene has CDR1 LGHNA and CDR2 YNFKEQ. The CDR3 DNA reads as TGTGCCAGCAGCCAAGATCGGGGCATAGTAGGTTCACCCCTCCACTTT. Its protein is CASSQDRGIVGSPLHF.

The chain couples TRBV5-1 to TRBJ2-7; D might be TRBD2 (5 bases). V lost 4 bases and J 3 bases, leaving 11 bases between the germline ends. The CDR3 sequence is 13 residues long. CDR1 SGHRS and CDR2 YFSETQ come from the germline V gene. The CDR3 region is CASSLRGGYEQYF. CDR3 DNA sequence: TGCGCCAGCAGCCTCCGGGGTGGCTACGAGCAGTACTTC.

This rearrangement joins TRBV19 to TRBJ1-1; no reliable D call. The V and J ends lost 8 bases and 1 base respectively, with 11 bases between them. This CDR3 spans 13 amino acids. Germline CDR1 LNHDA, CDR2 SQIVND (reference sequence). CDR3 DNA sequence: TGTGCCAGTCAAGTCCAGGAGAACACTGAAGCTTTCTTT. Protein product: CASQVQENTEAFF.

This clonotype turned up a few times. The rearrangement uses TRBV10-3 and TRBJ2-6, with D unclear. This CDR3 spans 14 amino acids. Trimming pared 8 bases from V and 2 bases from J, leaving 10 bases between. Germline values: CDR1 ENHRY, CDR2 SYGVKD. CDR3 sequence (DNA): TGTGCCATCTCCCGCGGTCCTGGGGCCAACGTCCTGACTTTC. This translates into CAISRGPGANVLTF.

The V gene is TRBV5-5, the J gene TRBJ2-2, with D perhaps matching TRBD2 (5 bases). V lost 4 bases and J lost 0, with 13 bases in between. Germline V gene sequence: CDR1 SGHKS, CDR2 YYEKEE (reference sequence). This CDR3 region has 16 residues. This CDR3 reads CASSKRGSPNTGELFF. The CDR3 DNA reads TGTGCCAGCAGCAAACGCGGGTCACCGAACACCGGGGAGCTGTTTTTT.

This sequence joins TRBV9 and TRBJ2-7; 8 bases are shared with TRBD1. The CDR3 covers 15 residues. Trimming removed 0 bases from V and 2 bases from J; junction bases left unmatched: 4. Germline CDR1 and CDR2: SGDLS and YYNGEE. The CDR3 spells CASSVEGTGAYEQYF. The CDR3 coding sequence is TGTGCCAGCAGCGTAGAGGGGACAGGAGCCTACGAGCAGTACTTC.